This T cell receptor (beta chain) derives from a study of spatial heterogeneity in lung cancer. Study-level background: Detection of beta-chain sequences consistently exceeded that of alpha-chain sequences.

In the library, each TCR cDNA molecule bore its own unique molecular identifier. TCRdb recomputed calls from the 5' RACE reads with MiXCR, one row per CDR3 protein. Of tens of thousands of distinct CDR3 sequences listed, about an eighth are singletons. Ten or more counts support this clonotype. The time point: sample taken at primary tumor resection. From tumor, nontumor lung or frozen PBMC, whole RNA was taken unsorted for sequencing. The receptor was isolated from a male donor with early-stage non-small cell lung cancer. Sequencing was performed on PBMCs, taken at surgery.

The CDR3 is CASSFRLVSDTDTQYF. The CDR3 nucleotides are TGTGCCAGCAGCTTTCGATTAGTTTCTGACACAGATACGCAGTATTTT. The gene calls are TRBV7-9 and TRBJ2-3; no clear D gene. The germline gives CDR1 SEHNR, CDR2 FQNEAQ (reference sequence). The CDR3 length is 16 residues. V was cut by 3 bases and J by 2 bases, with 15 bases left in between.